The entry below gives a single T cell receptor (beta chain) sequence along with its context. Antigen specificity is unknown. These data come from a study of long-term antiretroviral therapy in people with HIV. Findings and limits, study-wide: The repertoire was dominated at all time points by clones expanded before ART. CDR3 lengths in HIV samples spanned a narrower range than controls.

The CDR3 loop spans 15 amino acids. CDR1 is SGHRS, CDR2 YFSETQ, per germline. The trim removed 4 bases at V and 5 bases at J, leaving 4 bases unmatched. They ran version v3.0 of the immunoSEQ assay at survey level. Researchers set sequencing to target 40,000-50,000 T-cell genomes per sample. The table came from immunoSEQ multiplex PCR; TCRdb's copy has only in-frame clones and leaves some out. The sample lists around 31,000 clones; 80% to 90% were seen once. The sample consisted of unsorted PBMCs, taken around 5 years before starting antiretroviral therapy. The V gene is TRBV5-1, the J gene TRBJ2-3; 13 nucleotides line up with TRBD2. The TCR originated in a man aged 50 or older with HIV. The CDR3 here is CASSLTSGGLDTQYF. The CDR3 DNA reads as TGCGCCAGCAGCCTGACTAGCGGGGGGTTAGATACGCAGTATTTT.